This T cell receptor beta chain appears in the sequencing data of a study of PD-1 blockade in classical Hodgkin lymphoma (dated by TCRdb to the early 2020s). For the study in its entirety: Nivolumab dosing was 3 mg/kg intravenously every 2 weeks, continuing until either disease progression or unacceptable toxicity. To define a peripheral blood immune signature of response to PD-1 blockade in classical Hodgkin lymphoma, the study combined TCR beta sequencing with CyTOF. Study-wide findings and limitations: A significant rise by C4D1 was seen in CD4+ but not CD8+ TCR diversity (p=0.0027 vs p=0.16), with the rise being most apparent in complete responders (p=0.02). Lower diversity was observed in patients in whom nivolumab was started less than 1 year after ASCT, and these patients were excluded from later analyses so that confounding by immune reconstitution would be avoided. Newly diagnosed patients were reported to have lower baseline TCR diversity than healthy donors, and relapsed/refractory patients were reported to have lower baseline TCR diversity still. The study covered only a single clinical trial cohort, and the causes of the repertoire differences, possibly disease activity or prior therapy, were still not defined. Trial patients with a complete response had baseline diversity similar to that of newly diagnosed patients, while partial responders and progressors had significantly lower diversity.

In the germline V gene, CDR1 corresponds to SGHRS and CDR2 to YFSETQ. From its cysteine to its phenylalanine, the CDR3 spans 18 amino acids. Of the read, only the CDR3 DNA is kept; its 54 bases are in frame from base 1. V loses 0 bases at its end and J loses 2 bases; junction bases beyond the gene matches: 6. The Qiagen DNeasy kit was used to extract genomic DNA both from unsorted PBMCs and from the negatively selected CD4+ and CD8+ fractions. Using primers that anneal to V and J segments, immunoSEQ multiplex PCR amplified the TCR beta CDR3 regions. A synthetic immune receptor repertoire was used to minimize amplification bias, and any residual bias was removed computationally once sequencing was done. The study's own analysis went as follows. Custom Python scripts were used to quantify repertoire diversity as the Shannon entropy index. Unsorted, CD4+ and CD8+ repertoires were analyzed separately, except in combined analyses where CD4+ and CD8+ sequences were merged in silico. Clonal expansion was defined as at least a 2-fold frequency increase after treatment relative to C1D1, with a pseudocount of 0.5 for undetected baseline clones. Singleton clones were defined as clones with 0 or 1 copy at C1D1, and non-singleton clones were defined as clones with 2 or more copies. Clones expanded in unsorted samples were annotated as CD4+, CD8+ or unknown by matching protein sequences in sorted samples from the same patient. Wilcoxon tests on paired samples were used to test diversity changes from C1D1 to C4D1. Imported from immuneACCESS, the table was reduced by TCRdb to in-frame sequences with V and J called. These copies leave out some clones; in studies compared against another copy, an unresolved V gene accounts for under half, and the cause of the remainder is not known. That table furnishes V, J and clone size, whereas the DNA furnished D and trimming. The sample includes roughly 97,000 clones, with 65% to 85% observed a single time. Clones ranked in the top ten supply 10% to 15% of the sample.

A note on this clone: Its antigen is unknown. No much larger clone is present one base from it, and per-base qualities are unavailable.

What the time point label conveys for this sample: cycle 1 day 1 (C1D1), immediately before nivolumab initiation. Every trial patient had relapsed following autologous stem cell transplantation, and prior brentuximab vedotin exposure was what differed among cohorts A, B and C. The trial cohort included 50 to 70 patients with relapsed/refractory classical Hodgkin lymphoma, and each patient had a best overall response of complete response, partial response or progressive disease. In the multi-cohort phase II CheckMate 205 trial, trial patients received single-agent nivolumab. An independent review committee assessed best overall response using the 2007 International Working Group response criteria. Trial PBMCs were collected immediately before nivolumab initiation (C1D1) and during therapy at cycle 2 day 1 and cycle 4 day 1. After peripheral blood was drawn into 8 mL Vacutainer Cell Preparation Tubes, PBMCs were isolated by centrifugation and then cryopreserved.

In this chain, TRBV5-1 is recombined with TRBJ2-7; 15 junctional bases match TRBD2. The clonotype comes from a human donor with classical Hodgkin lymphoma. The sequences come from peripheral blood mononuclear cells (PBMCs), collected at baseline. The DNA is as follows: TGCGCCAGCAGCTTGGGGGGACTAGCGGGAGGCTTTCCCTACGAGCAGTACTTC. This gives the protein CASSLGGLAGGFPYEQYF.